One sample yielded the 26 T cell receptor beta chains listed below, sequenced in a study of post-analysis software for immune sequencing data (dated by TCRdb to the mid-2010s). The library came from PCR. Sequenced on an Illumina HiSeq 2500. Unique molecular identifiers were incorporated into TCR beta cDNA libraries to reduce PCR and sequencing biases. Using fastp trimming at Q25 and MiXCR clonotype assembly, TCRdb reanalyzed the public sequencing data and kept in-frame beta chains. Each CDR3 protein gets just one entry, which takes the most common genes and DNA from the rows behind it. The sample contains roughly 600,000 distinct CDR3 sequences, roughly 45% of them found a single time. The ten top clones hold 1.5% to 2% of the sample. General conclusions and limits of the study: Roughly 5 TRBV segments, including TRBV5-6, TRBV5-1 and TRBV20-1, were significantly more frequent in patients than controls.

The antigens for these receptors are not known. Sequencing was done on a sample of blood. The receptors were gathered from a girl aged 5 to 17 with multiple sclerosis.

This clonotype showed up just a few times. The rearrangement links TRBV24-1 to TRBJ2-7, with 7 positions matching TRBD2. CDR1 is KGHDR and CDR2 is SFDVKD in the germline V gene. This CDR3 comprises 13 residues. Trimming cost V 4 bases and J 6 bases; bases outside gene matches: 5. The CDR3 DNA reads TGTGCCACCAGTGAAGGACTAGTTTCCGAGCAGTACTTC. Protein product: CATSEGLVSEQYF.

This chain uses TRBV20-1 with TRBJ2-5; D gene ambiguous. V was pared by 5 bases and J by 4 bases, with 8 bases between. This CDR3 contains 11 residues. The V gene's germline CDR1 is DFQATT and CDR2 SNEGSKA (reference sequence). CDR3 loop: CSAEIGETQYF. CDR3 nucleotide sequence: TGCAGTGCTGAGATAGGAGAGACCCAGTACTTC.

This sequence joins TRBV9 and TRBJ2-1; possibly TRBD1 for D (6 bases). Trimming pared 3 bases from V and 7 bases from J, leaving 17 bases between. CDR3 size: 15 residues. Germline assignment: CDR1 SGDLS and CDR2 YYNGEE. The CDR3 nucleotides are TGTGCCAGCAGCGCCCCGGGACACCTGGGGAATGAGCAGTTCTTC. The encoded protein is CASSAPGHLGNEQFF.

The count of this clonotype is one. This sequence joins TRBV11-3 and TRBJ1-1, with D possibly being TRBD1 (5 bases). The CDR3 is made up of 13 amino acids. Trimming took 8 bases from V and 0 from J, leaving 10 bases between them. Germline CDR1 is SGHNT and CDR2 is YENEEA. The CDR3 here is CASGGQMNTEAFF. The CDR3 DNA reads TGTGCCAGCGGTGGACAAATGAACACTGAAGCTTTCTTT. Drawing the rest from reference TRBV11-3 and TRBJ1-1, the complete variable domain is EAGVVQSPRYKIIEKKQPVAFWCNPISGHNTLYWYLQNLGQGPELLIRYENEEAVDDSQLPKDRFSAERLKGVDSTLKIQPAELGDSAVYLCASGGQMNTEAFFGQGTRLTVV.

The chain recombines TRBV20-1 with TRBJ2-1; TRBD2 agrees at 8 bases. The CDR3 consists of 16 residues. V gave up 0 bases and J gave up 2 bases; unmatched junction bases: 6. The germline CDR1 and CDR2 sequences are DFQATT and SNEGSKA (reference sequence). CDR3 sequence: CSARDLTSGTYNEQFF. The DNA of the CDR3 is TGCAGTGCTAGAGATCTCACTAGCGGCACCTACAATGAGCAGTTCTTC.

In this sample, this clonotype turned up a few times. This chain joins TRBV4-2 and TRBJ1-1; D gene ambiguous. Germline CDR1 LGHNA, CDR2 YNFKEQ. The CDR3 length is 14 residues. Trimming pared 4 bases from V and 0 bases from J, leaving 9 bases between. CDR3 coding DNA: TGTGCCAGCAGCCCCGGAGGGATGAACACTGAAGCTTTCTTT. Translation: CASSPGGMNTEAFF.

This chain links TRBV2 with TRBJ2-5, with TRBD2 as a possible D gene (6 bases). Germline V CDR1 and CDR2: SNHLY, FYNNEI. CDR3 length equals 13 residues. Trimming stripped 6 bases from V and 5 bases from J, with 13 bases between. For the CDR3, the DNA is TGTGCCAGCAGCGTCACTAGCAGGGAGACCCAGTACTTC. This encodes CASSVTSRETQYF.

The rearrangement uses TRBV5-1 and TRBJ2-1; the D gene is possibly TRBD1 (5 bases). Germline V gene data show CDR1 as SGHRS and CDR2 as YFSETQ. V was trimmed by 1 base and J by 1 base, leaving 15 bases between them. The CDR3 loop spans 17 amino acids. The CDR3 DNA sequence: TGCGCCAGCAGCTTGCGGATGACAGCTTGGTCCTACAATGAGCAGTTCTTC. Its translation: CASSLRMTAWSYNEQFF.

This clonotype was counted only a few times. This chain joins TRBV5-6 and TRBJ2-1; TRBD2 aligns across 9 bases. The germline V gene has CDR1 SGHDT and CDR2 YYEEEE. The CDR3 sequence is 15 residues long. The V segment lost 4 bases and the J segment 3 bases; nucleotides outside the gene matches: 5. The CDR3: CASSPSSGVYNEQFF. For the CDR3, the DNA is TGTGCCAGCAGCCCCTCTAGCGGGGTCTACAATGAGCAGTTCTTC.

This rearrangement joins TRBV5-5 to TRBJ2-1; D not resolved. Germline V lookup: CDR1 SGHKS, CDR2 YYEKEE (reference sequence). This CDR3 region has 15 residues. V lost 2 bases to trimming and J lost 4 bases, with 13 bases between them. CDR3 bases: TGTGCCAGCAGCTTCGAACCCTACGAATACAATGAGCAGTTCTTC. Amino acid sequence: CASSFEPYEYNEQFF. Full variable domain (remainder filled in from reference TRBV5-5 and TRBJ2-1): DAGVTQSPTHLIKTRGQQVTLRCSPISGHKSVSWYQQVLGQGPQFIFQYYEKEERGRGNFPDRFSARQFPNYSSELNVNALLLGDSALYLCASSFEPYEYNEQFFGPGTRLTVL.

This sequence joins TRBV3-1 and TRBJ2-6, with no clear D. The CDR3 extends over 16 amino acids. Germline CDR1 and CDR2: LGHDT and YNNKEL (reference sequence). Trimming took off 5 bases at V and 2 bases at J, with 13 bases between the two ends. The CDR3 DNA reads as TGTGCCAGCAGCGCCCCGAACGTCGCTGGGGCCAACGTCCTGACTTTC. Amino acids: CASSAPNVAGANVLTF. The whole variable domain, filled in from reference TRBV3-1 and TRBJ2-6, reads DTAVSQTPKYLVTQMGNDKSIKCEQNLGHDTMYWYKQDSKKFLKIMFSYNNKELIINETVPNRFSPKSPDKAHLNLHINSLELGDSAVYFCASSAPNVAGANVLTFGAGSRLTVL.

For the CDR3, the DNA is TGTGCCAGCAGCGAAAGCGGTAGCGGATACTACGAGCAGTACTTC. It translates to CASSESGSGYYEQYF. This rearrangement joins TRBV9 to TRBJ2-7; perhaps TRBD2 as D (6 bases). CDR1 and CDR2 from the germline V gene are SGDLS and YYNGEE. The V and J ends lost 3 bases and 3 bases respectively, with 16 bases between them. This CDR3 has 15 amino acids.

J is TRBJ2-5 and V is TRBV29-1; no clear D gene. The CDR3 runs to 13 residues. Germline-derived CDR1 and CDR2 are SQVTM and ANQGSEA. V lost 4 bases and J lost 1, with 10 bases in between. The CDR3 spells CSVGFVLQETQYF. The CDR3 region has the DNA TGCAGCGTTGGGTTCGTTCTCCAAGAGACCCAGTACTTC. The complete variable domain, with remaining parts taken from reference TRBV29-1 and TRBJ2-5, reads SAVISQKPSRDICQRGTSLTIQCQVDSQVTMMFWYRQQPGQSLTLIATANQGSEATYESGFVIDKFPISRPNLTFSTLTVSNMSPEDSSIYLCSVGFVLQETQYFGPGTRLLVL.

This clonotype was counted a few times. The chain links TRBV12-3 or TRBV12-4 to TRBJ1-4, with D perhaps TRBD1 (6 bases). V lost 8 bases and J 4 bases, leaving 11 bases between the germline ends. CDR3 length equals 13 residues. CDR3 in amino acids: CASGRGFNEKLFF. In nucleotides, the CDR3 is TGTGCCAGCGGGAGGGGGTTTAATGAAAAACTGTTTTTT.

This clonotype was detected ten times or more. The rearrangement uses TRBV27 and TRBJ2-3; possibly TRBD2 for D (6 bases). This CDR3 has 17 amino acids. Between the trimmed V and J ends, which lost 3 bases and 2 bases, there was a span of 18 bases. Germline CDR1 and CDR2: MNHEY and SMNVEV (reference sequence). CDR3 sequence reads: CASSLVGGTQPTDTQYF. CDR3 in DNA: TGTGCCAGCAGTTTGGTGGGAGGTACCCAGCCCACAGATACGCAGTATTTT.

This clonotype was detected once. CDR3 sequence reads: CAIRQIPWEDTDTQYF. The CDR3 DNA reads TGTGCCATAAGACAGATACCTTGGGAAGACACAGATACGCAGTATTTT. V usage is TRBV10-3 and J usage is TRBJ2-3, with D possibly TRBD1 on 5 matching bases. Trimming pared 9 bases from V and 2 bases from J, leaving 21 bases between. This CDR3 comprises 16 residues. CDR1 and CDR2 (germline): ENHRY, SYGVKD.

The rearrangement links TRBV12-3 or TRBV12-4 to TRBJ2-2; D ambiguous. Between the trimmed V and J ends, which lost 2 bases and 9 bases, there was a span of 7 bases. The CDR3 spans 12 residues. This chain's CDR3 is CASSLKVRELFF. The CDR3 DNA sequence: TGTGCCAGCAGTTTAAAAGTGCGGGAGCTGTTTTTT.

This clonotype was found a few times. V is TRBV25-1 and J is TRBJ2-6, with D unclear. Per the germline V gene, CDR1 is MGHDK and CDR2 is SYGVNS. The length of the CDR3 is 17 residues. V was cut by 11 bases and J by 2 bases, with 22 bases left in between. The CDR3 spells CACRRLLPSAGANVLTF. CDR3 nucleotides: TGTGCCTGCCGCAGACTCCTCCCCTCGGCTGGGGCCAACGTCCTGACTTTC.

The chain combines TRBV20-1 with TRBJ1-5; D is uncertain. Trimming removed 1 base from V and 3 bases from J, with 7 bases in between. In germline, CDR1 is DFQATT, CDR2 SNEGSKA (reference sequence). There are 13 residues in the CDR3. In DNA form, the CDR3 reads TGCAGTGCTAGAGGGGTTGACAATCAGCCCCAGCATTTT. Its translation is CSARGVDNQPQHF.

This clonotype has more than one count but fewer than ten. The rearrangement uses TRBV12-3 or TRBV12-4 and TRBJ2-1, with D perhaps matching TRBD1 (6 bases). Trimming cost V 6 bases and J 0 bases, with 15 bases left between them. This CDR3 contains 16 residues. CDR3 amino acids: CASRSTGASSYNEQFF. DNA of the CDR3: TGTGCCAGCAGGTCGACAGGCGCCAGCTCCTACAATGAGCAGTTCTTC.

The chain couples TRBV25-1 to TRBJ1-4, with TRBD1 matching over 8 bases. The CDR3 runs to 14 residues. Trimming removed 6 bases from V and 8 bases from J; junction bases left unmatched: 8. The germline CDR1 and CDR2 sequences are MGHDK and SYGVNS. CDR3 DNA: TGTGCCAGCAGGGGAACAGGGGGAGGAGAAAAACTGTTTTTT. Translated, it gives CASRGTGGGEKLFF.

The chain joins TRBV6-2 or TRBV6-3 to TRBJ1-5; TRBD1 is a possible D gene (5 bases). The V end lost 5 bases, the J end lost 2 bases, and 16 bases lay between the germline ends. Germline V lookup: CDR1 MNHEY, CDR2 SVGEGT. This CDR3 is 16 amino acids long. The CDR3 bases are TGTGCCAGCAGTCCAGACAGAATCGGGGGCAATCAGCCCCAGCATTTT. It specifies CASSPDRIGGNQPQHF.

V and J are TRBV3-1 and TRBJ1-2, with unresolved D. The CDR3 length is 13 residues. Trimming removed 4 bases from V and 6 bases from J, with 12 bases in between. Germline V gene data show CDR1 as LGHDT and CDR2 as YNNKEL (reference sequence). This chain's CDR3 is CASSPSRVDGYTF. The CDR3 bases are TGTGCCAGCAGCCCCAGTCGCGTCGATGGCTACACCTTC.

V usage is TRBV10-2 and J usage is TRBJ1-4; 8 positions match TRBD1. CDR3 size: 16 residues. Germline CDR1 reads WSHSY; CDR2 reads SAAADI. Unmatched junction bases numbered 5, after V lost 2 bases and J lost 3 bases. As DNA, the CDR3 is TGCGCCAGCAGTGAGACATTGACAGGGGCTAATGAAAAACTGTTTTTT. Protein sequence: CASSETLTGANEKLFF.

A few counts support this clonotype. This chain connects TRBV29-1 to TRBJ2-3, with D maybe TRBD2 (6 bases). The germline V gene has CDR1 SQVTM and CDR2 ANQGSEA. Trimming removed 6 bases from V and 5 bases from J, with 21 bases in between. This CDR3 has 15 residues. The DNA for the CDR3 is TGCAGCGTAACAGTGGTCGGGGGTTGGGTAGATACGCAGTATTTT. Translation: CSVTVVGGWVDTQYF.

This clonotype was observed a few times. V and J are TRBV12-3 or TRBV12-4 and TRBJ2-3; D gene uncertain. There are 13 residues in the CDR3. The V end was cut by 3 bases, the J end by 2 bases, with 6 bases between. CDR3 in DNA: TGTGCCAGCAGTTTGGATATCACAGATACGCAGTATTTT. Translated: CASSLDITDTQYF.